This T cell receptor (gamma chain) derives from a study of gamma-delta T cells after stem cell transplantation (dated by TCRdb to 2016 to 2017). In its sample, this clone was seen a few times. Which antigen it targets is not known. The input lacks base qualities; no much larger clone sits a single base away. The library was prepared using RT-PCR. The data were produced on an Illumina MiSeq. Clonotypes were called again by TCRdb from the public reads via CATT, and duplicate nucleotide sequences were then merged into one entry. For this sample the table gives some 1,800 gamma-chain clones, of which approximately 2% were detected only once. The biggest ten clones account for 36% of the sample. V is trimmed back by 0 bases and J by 3 bases, and the junction contains 2 bases that no gene match accounts for. The CDR3 numbers 13 residues from cysteine through phenylalanine. The DNA shown is the 39-base CDR3, in frame from base 1. Sequences EGSTGY (CDR1) and YDSYTSSV (CDR2) are obtained from the germline V gene.

The receptor comes from a human donor. It is not recorded whose cells these are; they may come from a transplant donor. In this chain, TRGV4 is recombined with TRGJ1 or TRGJ2. Sample: gamma-delta T cells. The DNA reads TGTGCCACCTGGGATGGGCCTTATTATAAGAAACTCTTT. It is translated as CATWDGPYYKKLF.